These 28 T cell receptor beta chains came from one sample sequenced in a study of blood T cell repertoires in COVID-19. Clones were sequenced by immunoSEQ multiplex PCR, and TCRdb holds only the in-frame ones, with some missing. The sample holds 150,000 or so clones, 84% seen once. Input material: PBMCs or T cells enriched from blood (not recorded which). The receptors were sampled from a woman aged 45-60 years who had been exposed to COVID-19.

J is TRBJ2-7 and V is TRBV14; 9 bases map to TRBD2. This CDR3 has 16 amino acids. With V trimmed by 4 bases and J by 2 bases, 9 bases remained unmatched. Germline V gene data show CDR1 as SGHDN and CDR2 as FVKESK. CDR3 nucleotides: TGTGCCAGCAGCCCCTCCCTGGGCGGGAGGGCCTACGAGCAGTACTTC. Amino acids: CASSPSLGGRAYEQYF.

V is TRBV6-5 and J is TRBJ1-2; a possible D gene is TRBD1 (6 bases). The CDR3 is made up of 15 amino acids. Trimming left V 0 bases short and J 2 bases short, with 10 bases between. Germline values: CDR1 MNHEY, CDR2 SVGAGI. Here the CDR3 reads CASSYSRGQNYGYTF. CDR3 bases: TGTGCCAGCAGTTACTCGCGGGGGCAGAACTATGGCTACACCTTC.

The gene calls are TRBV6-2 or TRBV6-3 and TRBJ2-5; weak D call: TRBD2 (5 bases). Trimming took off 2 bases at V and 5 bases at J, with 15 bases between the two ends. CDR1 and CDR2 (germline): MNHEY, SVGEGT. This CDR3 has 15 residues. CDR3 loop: CASSYAIGSKETQYF. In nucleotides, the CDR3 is TGTGCCAGCAGTTACGCCATAGGGAGCAAGGAGACCCAGTACTTC.

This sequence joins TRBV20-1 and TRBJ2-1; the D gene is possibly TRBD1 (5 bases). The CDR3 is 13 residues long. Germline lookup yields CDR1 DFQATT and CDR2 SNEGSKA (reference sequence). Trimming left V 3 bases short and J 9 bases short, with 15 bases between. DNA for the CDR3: TGCAGTGCTAGTTTGACCAGGGTGGGTGAGCAGTTCTTC. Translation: CSASLTRVGEQFF.

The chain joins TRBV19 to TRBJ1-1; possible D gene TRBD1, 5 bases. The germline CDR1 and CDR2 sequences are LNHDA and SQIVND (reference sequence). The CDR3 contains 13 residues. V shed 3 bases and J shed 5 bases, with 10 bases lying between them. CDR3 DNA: TGTGCCAGTAGTATTTGGGACTATACTGAAGCTTTCTTT. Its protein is CASSIWDYTEAFF.

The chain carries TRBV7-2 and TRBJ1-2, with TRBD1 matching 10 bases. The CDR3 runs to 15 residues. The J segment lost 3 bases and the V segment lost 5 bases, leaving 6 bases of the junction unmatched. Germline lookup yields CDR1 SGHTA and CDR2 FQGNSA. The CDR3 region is CASSTRQGADYGYTF. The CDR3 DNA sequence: TGTGCCAGCAGCACCCGACAGGGGGCCGACTATGGCTACACCTTC.

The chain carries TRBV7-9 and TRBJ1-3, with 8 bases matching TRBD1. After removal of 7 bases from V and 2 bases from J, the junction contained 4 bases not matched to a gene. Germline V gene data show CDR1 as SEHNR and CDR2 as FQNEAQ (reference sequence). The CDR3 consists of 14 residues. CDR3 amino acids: CASTRGQAGNTIYF. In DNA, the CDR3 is TGTGCCAGCACCAGGGGACAGGCTGGAAACACCATATATTTT.

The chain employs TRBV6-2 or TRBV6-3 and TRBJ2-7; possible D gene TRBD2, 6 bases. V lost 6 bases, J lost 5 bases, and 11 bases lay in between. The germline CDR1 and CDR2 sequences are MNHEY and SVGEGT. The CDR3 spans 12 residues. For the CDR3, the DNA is TGTGCCAGCAGCCTACTAGCCCACGAGCAGTACTTC. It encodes CASSLLAHEQYF.

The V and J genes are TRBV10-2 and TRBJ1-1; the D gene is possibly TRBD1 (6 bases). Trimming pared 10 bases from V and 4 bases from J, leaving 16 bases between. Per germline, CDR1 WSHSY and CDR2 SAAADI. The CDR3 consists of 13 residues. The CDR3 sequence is CATQRGSGTEAFF. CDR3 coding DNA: TGCGCCACCCAGAGGGGGAGCGGCACTGAAGCTTTCTTT.

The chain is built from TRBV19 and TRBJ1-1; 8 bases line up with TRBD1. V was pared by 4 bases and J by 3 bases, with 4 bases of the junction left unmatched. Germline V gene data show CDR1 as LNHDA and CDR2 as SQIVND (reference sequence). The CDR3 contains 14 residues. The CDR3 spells CASSRQGLDTEAFF. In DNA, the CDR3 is TGTGCCAGTAGTAGACAGGGGCTGGACACTGAAGCTTTCTTT.

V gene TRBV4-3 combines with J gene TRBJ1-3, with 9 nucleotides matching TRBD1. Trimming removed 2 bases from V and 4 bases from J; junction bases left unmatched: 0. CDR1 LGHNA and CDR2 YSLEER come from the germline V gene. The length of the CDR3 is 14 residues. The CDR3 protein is CASSQTGGGNTIYF. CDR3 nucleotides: TGCGCCAGCAGCCAAACAGGGGGCGGAAACACCATATATTTT.

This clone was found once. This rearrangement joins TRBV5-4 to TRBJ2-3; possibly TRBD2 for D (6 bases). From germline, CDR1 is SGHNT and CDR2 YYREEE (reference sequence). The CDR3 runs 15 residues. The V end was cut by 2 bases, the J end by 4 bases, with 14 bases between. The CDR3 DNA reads TGTGCCAGCAGCTTTCCGGGAGATAAGGCAGATACGCAGTATTTT. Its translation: CASSFPGDKADTQYF.

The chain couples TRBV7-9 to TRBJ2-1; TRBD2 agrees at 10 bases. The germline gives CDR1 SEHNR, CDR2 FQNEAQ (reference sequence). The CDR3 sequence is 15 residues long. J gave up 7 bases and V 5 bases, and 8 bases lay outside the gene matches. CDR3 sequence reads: CASSASGGPGNEQFF. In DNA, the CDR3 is TGTGCCAGCAGCGCTAGCGGGGGACCAGGGAATGAGCAGTTCTTC.

CDR3 bases: TGCGCCAGCAGCTTCCGGGGAGAGGGTGAGCAGTTCTTC. Protein product: CASSFRGEGEQFF. The V gene is TRBV5-1, the J gene TRBJ2-1; possibly TRBD2 for D (5 bases). The CDR3 has 13 residues. The V end was cut by 2 bases, the J end by 9 bases, with 12 bases between. Germline CDR1 SGHRS, CDR2 YFSETQ.

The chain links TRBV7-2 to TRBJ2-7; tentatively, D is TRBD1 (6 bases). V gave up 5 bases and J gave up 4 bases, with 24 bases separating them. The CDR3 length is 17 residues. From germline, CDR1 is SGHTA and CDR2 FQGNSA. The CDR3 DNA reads TGTGCCAGCAGCCCCGACTCCAGGGGTAGGGGGTTATACGAGCAGTACTTC. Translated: CASSPDSRGRGLYEQYF.

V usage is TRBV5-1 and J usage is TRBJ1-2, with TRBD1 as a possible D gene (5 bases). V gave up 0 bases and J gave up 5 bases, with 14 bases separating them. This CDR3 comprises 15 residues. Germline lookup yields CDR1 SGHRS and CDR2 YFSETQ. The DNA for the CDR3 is TGCGCCAGCAGCTTGGTGTCCGGGACTGATTATGGCTACACCTTC. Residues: CASSLVSGTDYGYTF.

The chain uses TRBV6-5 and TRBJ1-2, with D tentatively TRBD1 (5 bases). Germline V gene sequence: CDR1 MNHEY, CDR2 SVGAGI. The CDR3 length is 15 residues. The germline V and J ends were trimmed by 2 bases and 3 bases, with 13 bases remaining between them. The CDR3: CASSYLGRGHYGYTF. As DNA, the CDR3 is TGTGCCAGCAGTTACCTTGGGCGGGGACACTATGGCTACACCTTC.

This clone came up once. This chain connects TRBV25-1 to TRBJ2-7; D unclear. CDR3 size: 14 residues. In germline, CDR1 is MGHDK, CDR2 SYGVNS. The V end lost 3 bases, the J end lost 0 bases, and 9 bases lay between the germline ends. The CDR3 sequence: CASSDPRSSYEQYF. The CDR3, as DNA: TGTGCCAGCAGTGACCCACGGAGCTCCTACGAGCAGTACTTC.

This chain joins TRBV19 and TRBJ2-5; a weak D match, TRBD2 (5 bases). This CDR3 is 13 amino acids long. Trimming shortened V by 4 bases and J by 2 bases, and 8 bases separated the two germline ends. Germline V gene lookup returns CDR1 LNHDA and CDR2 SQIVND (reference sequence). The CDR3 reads CASSTREQETQYF. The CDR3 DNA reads TGTGCCAGTAGTACCCGGGAACAAGAGACCCAGTACTTC.

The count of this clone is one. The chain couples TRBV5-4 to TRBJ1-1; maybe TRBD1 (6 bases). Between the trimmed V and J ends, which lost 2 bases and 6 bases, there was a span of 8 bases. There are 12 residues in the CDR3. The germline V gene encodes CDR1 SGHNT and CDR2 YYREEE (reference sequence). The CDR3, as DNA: TGTGCCAGCAGCTTCGGACAGTCTGAAGCTTTCTTT. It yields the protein CASSFGQSEAFF.

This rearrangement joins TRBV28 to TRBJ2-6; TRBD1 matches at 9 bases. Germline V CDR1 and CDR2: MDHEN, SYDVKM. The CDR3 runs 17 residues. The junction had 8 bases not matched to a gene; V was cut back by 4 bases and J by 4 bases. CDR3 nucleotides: TGTGCCAGCAGTTCAAGGACAGGGGCGACGGGGGCCAACGTCCTGACTTTC. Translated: CASSSRTGATGANVLTF.

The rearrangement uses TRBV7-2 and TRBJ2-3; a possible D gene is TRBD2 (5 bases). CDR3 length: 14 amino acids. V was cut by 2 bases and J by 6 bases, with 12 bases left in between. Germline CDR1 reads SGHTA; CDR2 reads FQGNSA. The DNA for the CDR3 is TGTGCCAGCAGCTTATCTGCGGGCCAGGATACGCAGTATTTT. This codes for CASSLSAGQDTQYF.

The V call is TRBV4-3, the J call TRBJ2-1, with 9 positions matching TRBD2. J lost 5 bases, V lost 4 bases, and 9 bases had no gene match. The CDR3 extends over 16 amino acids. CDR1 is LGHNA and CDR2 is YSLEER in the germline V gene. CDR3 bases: TGCGCCAGCAGCCCCCTAGTAGCGGGAGACGACAATGAGCAGTTCTTC. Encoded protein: CASSPLVAGDDNEQFF.

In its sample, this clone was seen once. The CDR3 reads CASRVRTGDYGYTF. The CDR3 bases are TGTGCCAGCAGGGTTCGGACAGGGGACTATGGCTACACCTTC. V gene TRBV6-5 combines with J gene TRBJ1-2; 9 bases fit TRBD1. The J segment lost 3 bases and the V segment lost 6 bases, leaving 5 bases of the junction unmatched. CDR1 MNHEY and CDR2 SVGAGI come from the germline V gene. The CDR3 is 14 amino acids.

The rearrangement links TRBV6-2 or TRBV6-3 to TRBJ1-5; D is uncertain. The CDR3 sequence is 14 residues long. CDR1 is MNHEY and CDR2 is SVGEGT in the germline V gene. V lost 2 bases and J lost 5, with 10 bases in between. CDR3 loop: CASSYRGQYQPQHF. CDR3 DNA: TGTGCCAGCAGTTACCGGGGTCAATATCAGCCCCAGCATTTT.

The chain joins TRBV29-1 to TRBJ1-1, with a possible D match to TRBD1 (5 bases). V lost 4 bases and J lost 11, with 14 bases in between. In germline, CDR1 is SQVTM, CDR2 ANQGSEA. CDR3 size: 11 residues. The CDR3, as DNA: TGCAGCGTTGTTCGGCAGGGATGGGCTTTCTTT. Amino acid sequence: CSVVRQGWAFF.

The CDR3 region is CASRPRQGAFTEAFF. CDR3 sequence (DNA): TGCGCCAGCAGACCTAGACAGGGGGCGTTCACTGAAGCTTTCTTT. The chain couples TRBV5-1 to TRBJ1-1; 10 bases match TRBD1. The CDR3 has 15 amino acids. The junction had 8 bases not matched to a gene; V was cut back by 5 bases and J by 4 bases. Germline loops: CDR1 SGHRS, CDR2 YFSETQ.

DNA of the CDR3: TGTGCCAGCAGCTCGACAGAAGATGAAAAACTGTTTTTT. It codes for CASSSTEDEKLFF. The V call is TRBV7-9, the J call TRBJ1-4; TRBD1 is a possible D gene (5 bases). Deletions cut 4 bases from V and 6 bases from J, with 9 bases between. This CDR3 has 13 residues. CDR1 is SEHNR, CDR2 FQNEAQ, per germline (reference sequence).